Shown below are 17 T cell receptor beta chains from a single sample sequenced in a study of cytomegalovirus exposure and HLA in healthy donors. Some clones are missing from TCRdb's copy, which holds only in-frame ones; the method was immunoSEQ multiplex PCR. This table holds 150,000 to 250,000 clones, around 80% found once. The sample comprised PBMCs. The receptor set was obtained from a woman in her twenties or thirties in good health and CMV-seropositive.

The chain recombines TRBV7-8 with TRBJ2-7; the match to TRBD2 covers 10 bases. This CDR3 spans 14 amino acids. The J segment lost 2 bases and the V segment lost 6 bases, leaving 4 bases of the junction unmatched. Per the germline V gene, CDR1 is SGHVS and CDR2 is FQNEAQ. For the CDR3, the DNA is TGTGCCAGCAGGCTGCTAGCGGGAGCCTACGAGCAGTACTTC. It translates to CASRLLAGAYEQYF.

The chain carries TRBV7-9 and TRBJ1-1; D is perhaps TRBD1 (6 bases). The CDR3 sequence is 13 residues long. Germline CDR1 is SEHNR and CDR2 is FQNEAQ (reference sequence). With 7 bases removed from V and 6 bases from J, the gap between germline ends came to 15 bases. The CDR3 reads CASNKEDSPEAFF. In nucleotides, the CDR3 is TGTGCCAGCAACAAGGAGGACAGCCCTGAAGCTTTCTTT. The whole variable domain, filled in from reference TRBV7-9 and TRBJ1-1, reads DTGVSQNPRHKITKRGQNVTFRCDPISEHNRLYWYRQTLGQGPEFLTYFQNEAQLEKSRLLSDRFSAERPKGSFSTLEIQRTEQGDSAMYLCASNKEDSPEAFFGQGTRLTVV.

This sequence joins TRBV2 and TRBJ2-2; 12 bases line up with TRBD2. The J segment lost 6 bases and the V segment lost 4 bases, leaving 0 bases of the junction unmatched. The CDR3 totals 14 residues. CDR1 and CDR2 (germline): SNHLY, FYNNEI. In DNA form, the CDR3 reads TGTGCCAGCAGTGCTAGCGGGAGGGCCGGGGAGCTGTTTTTT. This codes for CASSASGRAGELFF. The variable domain in full, completed from reference TRBV2 and TRBJ2-2, reads EPEVTQTPSHQVTQMGQEVILRCVPISNHLYFYWYRQILGQKVEFLVSFYNNEISEKSEIFDDQFSVERPDGSNFTLKIRSTKLEDSAMYFCASSASGRAGELFFGEGSRLTVL.

CDR3 amino acids: CASSLVGTGADYGYTF. DNA of the CDR3: TGTGCCAGCAGCTTGGTGGGGACAGGGGCGGACTATGGCTACACCTTC. This chain joins TRBV5-4 and TRBJ1-2, with TRBD1 matching over 10 bases. The CDR3 has 16 amino acids. Germline values: CDR1 SGHNT, CDR2 YYREEE (reference sequence). J gave up 3 bases and V 0 bases, and 5 bases lay outside the gene matches. The full variable domain, its missing parts supplied by reference TRBV5-4 and TRBJ1-2, is ETGVTQSPTHLIKTRGQQVTLRCSSQSGHNTVSWYQQALGQGPQFIFQYYREEENGRGNFPPRFSGLQFPNYSSELNVNALELDDSALYLCASSLVGTGADYGYTFGSGTRLTVV.

This clone was detected only a few times. The chain couples TRBV29-1 to TRBJ1-5, with 8 positions matching TRBD1. With V trimmed by 6 bases and J by 4 bases, 5 bases remained unmatched. Germline CDR1 is SQVTM and CDR2 is ANQGSEA. There are 13 residues in the CDR3. This CDR3 reads CSVGQAKNQPQHF. The CDR3 nucleotides are TGCAGCGTGGGACAGGCGAAGAATCAGCCCCAGCATTTT.

This sequence joins TRBV6-5 and TRBJ1-4; D is possibly TRBD1 (6 bases). V was clipped by 5 bases and J by 6 bases, with 10 bases between them. Germline V gene data show CDR1 as MNHEY and CDR2 as SVGAGI. The CDR3 loop spans 13 amino acids. CDR3 nucleotides: TGTGCCAGCAGTCGGGACATAGATGAAAAACTGTTTTTT. Residues: CASSRDIDEKLFF.

The genes are TRBV4-1 and TRBJ2-7, with D perhaps matching TRBD2 (5 bases). V was shortened by 0 bases and J by 2 bases, with 17 bases between the two germline ends. From germline, CDR1 is MGHRA and CDR2 YSYEKL. This CDR3 spans 17 amino acids. Here the CDR3 reads CASSQDLGSHRAYEQYF. The DNA for the CDR3 is TGCGCCAGCAGCCAAGATCTGGGGAGCCACAGAGCCTACGAGCAGTACTTC.

This clone was detected only once. The chain is built from TRBV2 and TRBJ2-1; D might be TRBD2 (5 bases). V was trimmed by 6 bases and J by 9 bases, leaving 18 bases between them. Germline CDR1 is SNHLY and CDR2 is FYNNEI. CDR3 length: 14 residues. CDR3: CASRQITSAVEQFF. The CDR3 DNA reads TGTGCCAGCAGGCAAATAACTAGTGCGGTTGAGCAGTTCTTC.

This chain uses TRBV6-5 with TRBJ1-4; D call uncertain. Germline V gene data show CDR1 as MNHEY and CDR2 as SVGAGI. V was pared by 4 bases and J by 7 bases, with 10 bases between. This CDR3 spans 13 amino acids. CDR3 protein: CASSSFSGEKLFF. Here the CDR3 DNA reads TGTGCCAGCAGTTCCTTCTCAGGTGAAAAACTGTTTTTT.

This chain joins TRBV5-5 and TRBJ2-5; 9 nucleotides agree with TRBD2. V lost 7 bases and J lost 4; bases outside the gene matches: 8. Germline V gene sequence: CDR1 SGHKS, CDR2 YYEKEE (reference sequence). The CDR3 contains 14 residues. The CDR3 DNA reads as TGTGCCAGCGACGCGGTACTAGCGGGAGAGACCCAGTACTTC. Its translation is CASDAVLAGETQYF.

CDR3 region: CASSLARDRVLNYGYTF. The DNA of the CDR3 is TGCGCCAGCAGCTTGGCCAGGGACAGGGTGTTGAACTATGGCTACACCTTC. V and J are TRBV5-1 and TRBJ1-2; 9 bases align to TRBD1. Germline trimming cut 0 bases from V and 2 bases from J; bases unmatched to any gene: 8. The CDR3 runs to 17 residues. Germline V CDR1 and CDR2: SGHRS, YFSETQ. The full variable domain, completed using reference TRBV5-1 and TRBJ1-2, is KAGVTQTPRYLIKTRGQQVTLSCSPISGHRSVSWYQQTPGQGLQFLFEYFSETQRNKGNFPGRFSGRQFSNSRSEMNVSTLELGDSALYLCASSLARDRVLNYGYTFGSGTRLTVV.

This clone turned up a few times. This chain connects TRBV18 to TRBJ1-2; D unclear. The CDR3 consists of 14 residues. Trimming stripped 2 bases from V and 3 bases from J, with 10 bases between. The V gene's germline CDR1 is KGHSH and CDR2 LQKENI. The DNA for the CDR3 is TGTGCCAGCTCACCAGCCGCGCAGGACTATGGCTACACCTTC. It encodes CASSPAAQDYGYTF.

For the CDR3, the DNA is TGTGCCAGCAGTTTGGCGGGGGGGGATACTGGCTACACCTTC. This codes for CASSLAGGDTGYTF. The chain recombines TRBV28 with TRBJ1-2; a weak D match, TRBD1 (5 bases). CDR1 and CDR2 from the germline V gene are MDHEN and SYDVKM. Trimming left V 3 bases short and J 7 bases short, with 15 bases between. This CDR3 has 14 residues.

The chain recombines TRBV28 with TRBJ1-2, with D perhaps TRBD1 (6 bases). The CDR3 consists of 12 residues. The V gene's germline CDR1 is MDHEN and CDR2 SYDVKM. V shed 7 bases and J shed 4 bases, with 10 bases lying between them. The CDR3 nucleotides read TGTGCCAGCACCCTAGGGGGCTATGGCTACACCTTC. Protein sequence: CASTLGGYGYTF.

V and J are TRBV6-1 and TRBJ1-2, with D unclear. The V end was cut by 7 bases, the J end by 8 bases, with 11 bases between. The germline V gene encodes CDR1 MNHNS and CDR2 SASEGT. The CDR3 sequence is 11 residues long. CDR3 nucleotide sequence: TGTGCCAGCACTAAGACGCGGGGCTACACCTTC. It codes for CASTKTRGYTF.

V usage is TRBV6-1 and J usage is TRBJ1-4, with unresolved D. Germline V gene sequence: CDR1 MNHNS, CDR2 SASEGT. CDR3 length equals 15 residues. V lost 2 bases to trimming and J lost 7 bases, with 14 bases between them. The CDR3 coding sequence is TGTGCCAGCAGTGAAAGTCCGGGTGAGGGTGAAAAACTGTTTTTT. Its protein is CASSESPGEGEKLFF.

The rearrangement links TRBV30 to TRBJ1-2; TRBD1 is a possible D gene (6 bases). There are 13 residues in the CDR3. Germline V CDR1 and CDR2: GTSNPN, SVGIG (reference sequence). The germline V and J ends were trimmed by 8 bases and 6 bases, with 19 bases remaining between them. The CDR3 sequence is CAAQRNSGDGYTF. DNA of the CDR3: TGTGCCGCCCAACGGAACTCAGGGGATGGCTACACCTTC.